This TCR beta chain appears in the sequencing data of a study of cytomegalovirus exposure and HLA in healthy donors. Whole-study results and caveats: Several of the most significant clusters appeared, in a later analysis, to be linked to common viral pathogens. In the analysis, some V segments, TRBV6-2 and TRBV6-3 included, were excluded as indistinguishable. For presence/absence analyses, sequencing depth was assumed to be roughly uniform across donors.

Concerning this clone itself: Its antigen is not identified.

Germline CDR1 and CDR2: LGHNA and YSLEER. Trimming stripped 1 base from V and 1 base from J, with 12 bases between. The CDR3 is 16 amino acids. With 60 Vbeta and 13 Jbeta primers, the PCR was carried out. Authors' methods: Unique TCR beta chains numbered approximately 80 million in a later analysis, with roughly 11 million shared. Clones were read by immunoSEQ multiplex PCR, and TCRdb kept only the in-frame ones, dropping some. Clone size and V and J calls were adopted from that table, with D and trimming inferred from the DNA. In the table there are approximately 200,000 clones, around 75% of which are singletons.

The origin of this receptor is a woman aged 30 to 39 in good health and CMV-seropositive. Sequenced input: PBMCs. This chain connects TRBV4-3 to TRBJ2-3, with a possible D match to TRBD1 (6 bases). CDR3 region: CASSQVQGRGTDTQYF. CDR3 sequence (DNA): TGCGCCAGCAGCCAAGTACAGGGTAGGGGCACAGATACGCAGTATTTT.